The T cell receptor beta chain under discussion was sequenced for a study of CXCR3-negative and CXCR3-positive naive CD8 T cells. The CDR3 loop spans 15 amino acids. Germline CDR1 SEHNR, CDR2 FQNEAQ (reference sequence). Carrying UMI labels, the TRB cDNA libraries were prepared through 5' RACE. After re-calling the 5' RACE reads, TCRdb lists one entry per CDR3 protein, DNA absent. The sample has about 58,000 distinct CDR3 sequences. Sequencing used naive CXCR3- CD8+ T cells from blood. The subset here: CD45RO-CCR7+CD27+CD95- naive CD8+ T cells lacking CXCR3 (TNR3-). This clonotype was sampled from a human donor in good health. Some clones in this sample may be carry-over from other donors' samples. This chain joins TRBV7-9 and TRBJ2-3; TCRdb lists TRBD1, though no DNA is available to test this call. This chain's CDR3 is CASSRQGSSTDTQYF.